Given below is one T cell receptor beta chain in context. The specificity of this receptor is unknown. Within one base of it there is no much larger clone, and no base qualities were kept. What this sample's time point label stands for: baseline pretreatment blood. Interpreted using the paper, the treatment or condition label stands for: 15 Gy SBRT to primary tumor, nephrectomy 4 weeks later. To track tumor-enriched clonotypes, serial peripheral blood was sampled from radiation-treated patients at baseline and at 2 weeks and 4 weeks after SBRT. Every patient had renal cell carcinoma of clear cell pathology. The QIAamp DNA Blood Mini Kit (Qiagen) was used to prepare genomic DNA for TCR sequencing. The analyses included just those samples that passed every quality control check. The source of the sample is a study of radiation and T cells in renal cell carcinoma (dated by TCRdb to the early 2020s). For context, the study as a whole: The samples were obtained from a clinical trial, where primary renal cell carcinomas were treated with 15 Gy stereotactic body radiation therapy and then removed by nephrectomy 4 weeks afterward. A total of under 60 samples underwent TCR beta sequencing, made up of approximately 26 tumors and about 27 peripheral blood samples. Across all 50 or so samples, under 5 million unique CDR3 nucleotide sequences, encoding 2,658,974 unique CDR3 amino acid sequences, were identified.

Counted from cysteine to phenylalanine, this CDR3 has 15 amino acids. The sequence is cut down to CDR3 DNA, 45 bases in frame from base 1. V is shortened by 3 bases, J by 7 bases, and the region joining them spans 16 bases. As encoded in the germline V gene, CDR1 is ENHRY while CDR2 is SYGVKD. The immunoSEQ kit was used, according to the manufacturer's recommendations, to generate TCR beta libraries from genomic DNA. To prepare libraries, a first multiplex PCR with proprietary primers was run, followed by a second PCR that added unique barcodes, and a bead cleanup was done after each round. A kit-provided positive control reaction and a negative control reaction were included in every sample batch. The final libraries underwent checking on an Agilent 4200 TapeStation D1000 ScreenTape, volumetric pooling, and quantification by qPCR. Sequencing ran on an Illumina NextSeq500 with a MidOutput 150-cycle cartridge, using 156 Read1 and 15 Index1 cycles with kit custom primers. The pooled library was loaded at 0.75 to 1 pM, and around 20% PhiX control was spiked in. The authors' pipeline ran thus. Vendor-processed data were analyzed in R, with a clonotype defined as all T cells sharing the same CDR3 nucleotide sequence. For clone abundance analyses, frequencies were normalized to the 10,000 most abundant clones in each sample. Before analysis, public T cell clones were removed, and these numbered fewer than six per sample on average. Tumor-enriched clonotypes and baseline blood-enriched clonotypes were defined as those with an abundance difference of at least 32-fold between compartments. A beta-binomial differential abundance model was applied to find clonotypes that expanded or contracted between blood time points. Tumor-blood repertoire similarity was measured with the Baroni-Urbani and Buser coefficient, and group comparisons used two-tailed Wilcoxon tests in R. TCRdb took over this immuneACCESS table, retaining in-frame rearrangements with V and J assigned. Such tables are incomplete; in checked studies, under half of the missing clones stem from an unresolved V gene, and the remainder is unexplained. The D gene and trimming were derived from the DNA, and the V and J assignments and clone size from that table. The sample yields around 94,000 clones; 80% to 90% were counted once. About 7.9% of the sample lies in the top ten.

Beyond this particular receptor, the publication reports: Dynamics of the blood repertoire were not tracked past 4 weeks after treatment. No pretreatment tumor biopsies were available, so the baseline intratumoral presence of clonotypes could not be determined. Top tumor clonotypes rose in blood from baseline to 2 weeks post-radiation, then contracted by 4 weeks, suggesting transient expansion of tumor-resident clones. The single-armed trial design could not address effects of radiation dose or scheduling on the TCR repertoire.

The sequenced sample was blood, obtained from a patient whose treatment included radiotherapy and nephrectomy. The receptor's source is a man between 45 and 60 years old with renal cell carcinoma. The chain joins TRBV10-3 to TRBJ1-5, with a tentative D gene TRBD1 over 5 matching bases. The CDR3 amino acid sequence is: CAISETGHGEQPQHF. The sequenced DNA is TGTGCCATCAGTGAAACAGGACATGGGGAACAGCCCCAGCATTTT.